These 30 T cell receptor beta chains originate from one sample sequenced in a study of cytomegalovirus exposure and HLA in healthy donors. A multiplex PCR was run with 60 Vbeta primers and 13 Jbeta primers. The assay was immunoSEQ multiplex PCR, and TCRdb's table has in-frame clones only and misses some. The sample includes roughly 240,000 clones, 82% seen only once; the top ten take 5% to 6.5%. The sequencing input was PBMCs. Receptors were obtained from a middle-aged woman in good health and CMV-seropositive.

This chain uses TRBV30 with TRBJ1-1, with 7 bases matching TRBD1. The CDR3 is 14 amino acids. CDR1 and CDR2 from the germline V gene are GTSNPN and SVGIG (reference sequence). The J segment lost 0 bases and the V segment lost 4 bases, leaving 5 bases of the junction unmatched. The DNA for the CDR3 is TGTGCCTGGAACCCGCAGGGGGTGAACACTGAAGCTTTCTTT. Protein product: CAWNPQGVNTEAFF.

CDR3 in DNA: TGTGCCAGCAGGGACACAGGGGCGAGCACTGAAGCTTTCTTT. This codes for CASRDTGASTEAFF. The genes are TRBV2 and TRBJ1-1, with 7 bases identical to TRBD1. V lost 6 bases and J lost 4; bases outside the gene matches: 8. The germline V gene encodes CDR1 SNHLY and CDR2 FYNNEI. The CDR3 covers 14 residues.

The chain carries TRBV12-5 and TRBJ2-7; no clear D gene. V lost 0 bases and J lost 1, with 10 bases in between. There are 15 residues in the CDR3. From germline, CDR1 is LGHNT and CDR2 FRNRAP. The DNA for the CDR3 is TGTGCTAGTGGTTTGGTACATACCAGATCCTACGAGCAGTACTTC. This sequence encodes CASGLVHTRSYEQYF.

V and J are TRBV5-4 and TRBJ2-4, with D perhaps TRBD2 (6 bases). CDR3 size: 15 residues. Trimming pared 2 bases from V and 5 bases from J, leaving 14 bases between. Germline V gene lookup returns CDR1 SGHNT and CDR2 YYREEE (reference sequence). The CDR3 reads CASSLGGAEENIQYF. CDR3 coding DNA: TGTGCCAGCAGCTTAGGAGGGGCTGAGGAAAACATTCAGTACTTC.

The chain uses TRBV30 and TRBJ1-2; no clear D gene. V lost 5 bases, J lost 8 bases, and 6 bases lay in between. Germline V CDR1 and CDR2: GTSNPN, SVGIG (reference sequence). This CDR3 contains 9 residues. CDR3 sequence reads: CAWGEGYTF. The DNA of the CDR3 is TGTGCCTGGGGGGAGGGCTACACCTTC. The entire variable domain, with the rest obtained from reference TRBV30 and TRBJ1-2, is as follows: SQTIHQWPATLVQPVGSPLSLECTVEGTSNPNLYWYRQAAGRGLQLLFYSVGIGQISSEVPQNLSASRPQDRQFILSSKKLLLSDSGFYLCAWGEGYTFGSGTRLTVV.

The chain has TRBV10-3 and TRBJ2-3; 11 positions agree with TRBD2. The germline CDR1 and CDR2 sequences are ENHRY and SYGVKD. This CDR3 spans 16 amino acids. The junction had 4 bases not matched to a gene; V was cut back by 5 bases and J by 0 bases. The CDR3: CAISLTSGASTDTQYF. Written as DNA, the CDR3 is TGTGCCATCAGTCTGACTAGCGGGGCTAGCACAGATACGCAGTATTTT.

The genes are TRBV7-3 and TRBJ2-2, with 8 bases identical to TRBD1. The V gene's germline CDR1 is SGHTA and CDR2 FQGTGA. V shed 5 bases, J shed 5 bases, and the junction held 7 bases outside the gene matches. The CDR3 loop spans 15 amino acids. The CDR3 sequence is CASSAGGRRTGELFF. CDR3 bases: TGTGCCAGCAGCGCAGGGGGCAGGAGGACCGGGGAGCTGTTTTTT.

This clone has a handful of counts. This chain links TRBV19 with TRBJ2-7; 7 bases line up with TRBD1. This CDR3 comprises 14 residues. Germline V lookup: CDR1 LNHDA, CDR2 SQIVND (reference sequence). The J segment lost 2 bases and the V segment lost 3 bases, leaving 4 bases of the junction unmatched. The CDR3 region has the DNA TGTGCCAGTAGTATCCGGGACAGTCCCTACGAGCAGTACTTC. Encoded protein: CASSIRDSPYEQYF.

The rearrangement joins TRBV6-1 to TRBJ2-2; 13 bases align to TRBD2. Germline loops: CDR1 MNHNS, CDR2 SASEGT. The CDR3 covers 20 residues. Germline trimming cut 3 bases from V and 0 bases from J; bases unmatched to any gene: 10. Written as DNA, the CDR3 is TGTGCCAGCAGTGAGGGACTAGCGGGGCTAATTGGTACGAACACCGGGGAGCTGTTTTTT. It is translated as CASSEGLAGLIGTNTGELFF.

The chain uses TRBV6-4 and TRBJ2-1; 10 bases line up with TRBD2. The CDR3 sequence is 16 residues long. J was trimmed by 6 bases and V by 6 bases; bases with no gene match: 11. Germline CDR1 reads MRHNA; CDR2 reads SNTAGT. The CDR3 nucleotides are TGTGCCAGCAGCGGATCTAGCGGGAGTTCGGTCAATGAGCAGTTCTTC. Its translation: CASSGSSGSSVNEQFF.

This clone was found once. In DNA, the CDR3 is TGTGCCAGCAGCTTCTCTACTATCAGCTCCGAGCAGTACTTC. Amino acids: CASSFSTISSEQYF. The chain uses TRBV7-2 and TRBJ2-7; D unresolved. Trimming left V 3 bases short and J 6 bases short, with 15 bases between. This CDR3 has 14 amino acids. Germline CDR1 and CDR2: SGHTA and FQGNSA.

The CDR3 nucleotides read TGTGCCAGCAGTGAAGTTCGAGACTCTGAAGCTTTCTTT. Residues: CASSEVRDSEAFF. The chain combines TRBV6-5 with TRBJ1-1; D not certain. The CDR3 loop spans 13 amino acids. Germline V gives CDR1 MNHEY, CDR2 SVGAGI. Trimming cost V 5 bases and J 6 bases, with 13 bases left between them.

For the CDR3, the DNA is TGTGCCAGCAGTTTTTCAGTGGACACCATATATTTT. Translation: CASSFSVDTIYF. V gene TRBV6-1 combines with J gene TRBJ1-3, with D hard to call. Trimming removed 5 bases from V and 8 bases from J, with 10 bases in between. Per germline, CDR1 MNHNS and CDR2 SASEGT. The CDR3 extends over 12 amino acids.

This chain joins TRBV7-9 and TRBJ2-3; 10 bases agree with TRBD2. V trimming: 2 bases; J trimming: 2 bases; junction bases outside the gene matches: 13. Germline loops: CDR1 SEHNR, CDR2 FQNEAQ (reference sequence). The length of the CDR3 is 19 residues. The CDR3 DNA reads TGTGCCAGCAGCTTATTGGGGGCCTATAGCGGGGGGATCACAGATACGCAGTATTTT. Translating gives CASSLLGAYSGGITDTQYF.

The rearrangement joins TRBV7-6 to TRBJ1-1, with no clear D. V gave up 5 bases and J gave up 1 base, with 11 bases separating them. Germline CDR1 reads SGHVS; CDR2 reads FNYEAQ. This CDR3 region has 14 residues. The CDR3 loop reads CASSRGDSNTEAFF. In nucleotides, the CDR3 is TGTGCCAGCAGCCGGGGAGACTCGAACACTGAAGCTTTCTTT.

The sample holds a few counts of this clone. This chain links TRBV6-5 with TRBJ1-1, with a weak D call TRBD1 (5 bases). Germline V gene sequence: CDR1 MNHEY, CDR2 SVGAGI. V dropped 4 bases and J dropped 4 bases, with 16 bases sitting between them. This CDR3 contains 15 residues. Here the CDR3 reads CASSSLGLGGTEAFF. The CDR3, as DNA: TGTGCCAGCAGTTCCCTGGGGCTGGGGGGCACTGAAGCTTTCTTT.

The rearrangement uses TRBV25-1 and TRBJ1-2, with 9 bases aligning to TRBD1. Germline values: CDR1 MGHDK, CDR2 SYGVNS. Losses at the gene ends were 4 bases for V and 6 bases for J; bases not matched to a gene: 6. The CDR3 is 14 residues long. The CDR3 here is CASSGTGVSNGYTF. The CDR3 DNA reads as TGTGCCAGCAGTGGGACAGGGGTCAGTAATGGCTACACCTTC.

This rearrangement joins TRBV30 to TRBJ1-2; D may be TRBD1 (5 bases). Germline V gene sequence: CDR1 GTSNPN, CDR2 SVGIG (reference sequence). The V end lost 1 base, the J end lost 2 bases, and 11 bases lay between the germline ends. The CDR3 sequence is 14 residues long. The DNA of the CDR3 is TGTGCCTGGAGTGGACAGTCCCCAAACTATGGCTACACCTTC. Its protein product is CAWSGQSPNYGYTF.

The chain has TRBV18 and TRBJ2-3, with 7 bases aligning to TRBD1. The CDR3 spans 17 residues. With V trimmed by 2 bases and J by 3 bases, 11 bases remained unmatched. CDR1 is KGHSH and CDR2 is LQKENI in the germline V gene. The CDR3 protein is CASSPERRGSVTDTQYF. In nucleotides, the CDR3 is TGTGCCAGCTCACCAGAACGCAGGGGGAGTGTGACAGATACGCAGTATTTT.

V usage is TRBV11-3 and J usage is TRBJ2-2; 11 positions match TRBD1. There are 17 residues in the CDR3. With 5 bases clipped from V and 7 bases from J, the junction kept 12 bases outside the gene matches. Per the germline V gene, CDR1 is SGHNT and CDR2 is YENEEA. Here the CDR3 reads CASSPPRDRGRGGELFF. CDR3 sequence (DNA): TGTGCCAGCAGCCCTCCCCGGGACAGGGGGAGAGGCGGGGAGCTGTTTTTT. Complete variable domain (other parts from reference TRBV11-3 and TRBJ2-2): EAGVVQSPRYKIIEKKQPVAFWCNPISGHNTLYWYLQNLGQGPELLIRYENEEAVDDSQLPKDRFSAERLKGVDSTLKIQPAELGDSAVYLCASSPPRDRGRGGELFFGEGSRLTVL.

CDR3 protein: CASSLDRASYNEQFF. CDR3 sequence (DNA): TGTGCCAGCAGCTTGGACAGGGCATCCTACAATGAGCAGTTCTTC. This chain connects TRBV5-4 to TRBJ2-1; TRBD1 might be the D (6 bases). The V gene lost 0 bases and the J gene lost 1 base, with 8 bases spanning the gap. Germline CDR1 and CDR2: SGHNT and YYREEE (reference sequence). This CDR3 comprises 15 residues.

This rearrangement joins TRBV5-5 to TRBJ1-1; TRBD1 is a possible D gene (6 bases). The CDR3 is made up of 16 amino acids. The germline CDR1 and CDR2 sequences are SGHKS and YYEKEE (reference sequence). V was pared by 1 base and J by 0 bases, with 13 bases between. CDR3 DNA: TGTGCCAGCAGCTTGAGGGACACGGCCATGAACACTGAAGCTTTCTTT. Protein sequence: CASSLRDTAMNTEAFF.

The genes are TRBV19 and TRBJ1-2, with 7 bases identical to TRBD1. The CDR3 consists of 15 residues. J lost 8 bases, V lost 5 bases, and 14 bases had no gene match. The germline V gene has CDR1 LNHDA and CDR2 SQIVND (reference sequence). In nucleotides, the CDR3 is TGTGCCAGTAGTGCTACAGGGGCTGGCGCACGCGGCTACACCTTC. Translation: CASSATGAGARGYTF.

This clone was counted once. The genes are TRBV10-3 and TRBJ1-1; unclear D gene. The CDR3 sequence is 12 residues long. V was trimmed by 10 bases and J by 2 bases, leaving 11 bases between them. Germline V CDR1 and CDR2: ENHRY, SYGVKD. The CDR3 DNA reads TGTGCCACCTTAACAGAAAACACTGAAGCTTTCTTT. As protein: CATLTENTEAFF.

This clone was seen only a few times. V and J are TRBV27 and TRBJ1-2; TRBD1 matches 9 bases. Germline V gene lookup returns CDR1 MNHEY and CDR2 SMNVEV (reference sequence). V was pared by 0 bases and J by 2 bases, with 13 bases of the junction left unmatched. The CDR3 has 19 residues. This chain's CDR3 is CASSLSMLRTGANNYGYTF. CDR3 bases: TGTGCCAGCAGTTTATCTATGCTGAGGACAGGGGCCAACAACTATGGCTACACCTTC.

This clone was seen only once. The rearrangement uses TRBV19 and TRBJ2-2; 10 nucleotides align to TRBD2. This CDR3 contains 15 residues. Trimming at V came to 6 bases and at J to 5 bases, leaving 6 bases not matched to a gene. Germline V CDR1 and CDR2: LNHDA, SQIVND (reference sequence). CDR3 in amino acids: CASRLAGSGTGELFF. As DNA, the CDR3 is TGTGCCAGTAGACTAGCGGGGTCGGGAACCGGGGAGCTGTTTTTT.

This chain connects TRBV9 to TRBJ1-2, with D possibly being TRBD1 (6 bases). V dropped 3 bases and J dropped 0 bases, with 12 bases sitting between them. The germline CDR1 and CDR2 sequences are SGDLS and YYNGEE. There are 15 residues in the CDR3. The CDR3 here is CASSARTEANYGYTF. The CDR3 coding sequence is TGTGCCAGCAGCGCTAGGACAGAAGCTAACTATGGCTACACCTTC. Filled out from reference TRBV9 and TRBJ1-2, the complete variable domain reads DSGVTQTPKHLITATGQRVTLRCSPRSGDLSVYWYQQSLDQGLQFLIQYYNGEERAKGNILERFSAQQFPDLHSELNLSSLELGDSALYFCASSARTEANYGYTFGSGTRLTVV.

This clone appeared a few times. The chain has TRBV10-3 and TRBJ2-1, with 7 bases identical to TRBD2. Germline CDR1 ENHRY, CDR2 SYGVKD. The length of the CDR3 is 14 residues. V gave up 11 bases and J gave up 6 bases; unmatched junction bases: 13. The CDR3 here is CAARAAGKGNEQFF. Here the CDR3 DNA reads TGTGCCGCTAGGGCAGCGGGGAAGGGCAATGAGCAGTTCTTC.

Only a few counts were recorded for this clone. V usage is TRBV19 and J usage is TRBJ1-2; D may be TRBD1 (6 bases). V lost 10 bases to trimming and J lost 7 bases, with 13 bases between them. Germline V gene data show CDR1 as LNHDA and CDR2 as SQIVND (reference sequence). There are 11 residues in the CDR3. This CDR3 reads CATPGAGGYTF. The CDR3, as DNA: TGTGCCACGCCAGGGGCTGGTGGCTACACCTTC.

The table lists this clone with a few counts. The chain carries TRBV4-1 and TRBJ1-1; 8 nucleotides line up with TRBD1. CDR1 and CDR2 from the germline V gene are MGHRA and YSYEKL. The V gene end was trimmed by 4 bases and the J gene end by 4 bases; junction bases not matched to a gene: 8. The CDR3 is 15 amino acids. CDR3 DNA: TGCGCCAGCAGCCCCGGACAGGGTACTTCCACTGAAGCTTTCTTT. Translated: CASSPGQGTSTEAFF.